These 27 T cell receptor beta chains were all obtained from the same sample, sequenced in a study of control samples from healthy donors and cancer patients. The method was immunoSEQ multiplex PCR; TCRdb's version includes in-frame clones alone and lacks a portion of them. The data show tens of thousands of clones, over 85% seen once. Sequences were obtained from PBMCs. These TCRs come from a middle-aged woman with lung cancer.

Comments on this clone: The junction departs from the called germline gene at one end, perhaps through a read error. The chain couples TRBV6-2 or TRBV6-3 to TRBJ2-3; 7 bases match TRBD2. The CDR3 is made up of 14 amino acids. CDR1 is MNHEY, CDR2 SVGEGT, per germline. This CDR3 is CASIYGGSTDTQYF. The CDR3, as DNA: TGTGCCAGCATTTACGGGGGGAGCACAGATACGCAGTATTTT.

The CDR3 coding sequence is TGTGCCAGCACCCGCGGTGGGGGGGGGCCCTATGGCTACACCTTC. It specifies CASTRGGGGPYGYTF. This chain links TRBV3-1 (or the pseudogene TRBV3-2) with TRBJ1-2, with a tentative D call TRBD1 (6 bases). V was shortened by 7 bases and J by 4 bases, with 19 bases between the two germline ends. Germline CDR1 is LGHDT and CDR2 is YNNKEL (reference sequence). This CDR3 has 15 amino acids.

The chain links TRBV19 to TRBJ1-1; 9 nucleotides line up with TRBD1. The V segment lost 8 bases and the J segment 0 bases; nucleotides outside the gene matches: 1. Germline V lookup: CDR1 LNHDA, CDR2 SQIVND (reference sequence). The CDR3 runs 13 residues. CDR3 sequence: CASYRGLNTEAFF. CDR3 bases: TGTGCCAGTTACAGGGGGCTGAACACTGAAGCTTTCTTT.

The chain has TRBV10-1 and TRBJ2-5, with TRBD2 matching over 10 bases. Germline CDR1 and CDR2: WNHNN and SYGVQD (reference sequence). The CDR3 has 17 amino acids. V shed 4 bases and J 5 bases; nucleotides not matched to a gene: 13. CDR3 region: CASSGRLAGETGETQYF. The CDR3 DNA reads TGCGCCAGCAGTGGCCGGCTAGCGGGGGAGACGGGGGAGACCCAGTACTTC.

V and J are TRBV12-3 or TRBV12-4 and TRBJ1-2; a weak D match, TRBD1 (6 bases). V shed 6 bases and J shed 2 bases, with 10 bases lying between them. This CDR3 has 13 residues. The CDR3 sequence is CASRAGHNYGYTF. CDR3 DNA sequence: TGTGCCAGCAGGGCGGGACACAACTATGGCTACACCTTC.

The V call is TRBV7-9, the J call TRBJ2-2, with D unresolved. Germline V gene sequence: CDR1 SEHNR, CDR2 FQNEAQ (reference sequence). Trimming left V 1 base short and J 2 bases short, with 11 bases between. The CDR3 covers 16 residues. This chain's CDR3 is CASSLVSRDNTGELFF. The CDR3 DNA reads as TGTGCCAGCAGCTTAGTATCCAGAGACAACACCGGGGAGCTGTTTTTT.

The gene calls are TRBV11-1 and TRBJ2-2; no clear D gene. The CDR3 spans 13 residues. Trimming removed 3 bases at V and 7 bases at J, with 9 bases between. From germline, CDR1 is SGHAT and CDR2 FQDESV (reference sequence). The CDR3: CASSLEQFGELFF. The CDR3, as DNA: TGTGCCAGCAGCTTGGAACAGTTCGGGGAGCTGTTTTTT.

The V and J genes are TRBV30 and TRBJ1-4, with TRBD1 matching 7 bases. This CDR3 comprises 15 residues. Germline V gives CDR1 GTSNPN, CDR2 SVGIG (reference sequence). Losses at the gene ends were 7 bases for V and 0 bases for J; bases not matched to a gene: 8. The CDR3: CALGQGGSTNEKLFF. CDR3 sequence (DNA): TGTGCCTTGGGGCAGGGGGGCTCAACTAATGAAAAACTGTTTTTT.

This chain joins TRBV3-1 (or the pseudogene TRBV3-2) and TRBJ1-1, with 7 bases identical to TRBD1. The CDR3 is 12 amino acids. Unmatched junction bases numbered 3, after V lost 5 bases and J lost 6 bases. Germline V gives CDR1 LGHDT, CDR2 YNNKEL (reference sequence). The CDR3 loop is CASSKGQPEAFF. In DNA, the CDR3 is TGTGCCAGCAGCAAGGGACAGCCTGAAGCTTTCTTT.

This chain connects TRBV27 to TRBJ2-7; D remains ambiguous. CDR1 and CDR2 (germline): MNHEY, SMNVEV (reference sequence). Trimming took 3 bases from V and 6 from J, leaving 9 bases between them. The length of the CDR3 is 12 residues. In DNA, the CDR3 is TGTGCCAGCAGTTTCGGGTGGGGCGAGCAGTACTTC. Translating gives CASSFGWGEQYF.

This chain uses TRBV27 with TRBJ1-3, with D tentatively TRBD1 (5 bases). Trimming took 0 bases from V and 0 from J, leaving 15 bases between them. Germline values: CDR1 MNHEY, CDR2 SMNVEV (reference sequence). This CDR3 region has 18 residues. In DNA form, the CDR3 reads TGTGCCAGCAGTTTATCAAACAGGCCAGCCAGCTCTGGAAACACCATATATTTT. Translated, it gives CASSLSNRPASSGNTIYF.

This clone was seen once. This chain links TRBV19 with TRBJ1-1; D not resolved. The germline V gene has CDR1 LNHDA and CDR2 SQIVND (reference sequence). CDR3 length: 14 amino acids. V lost 3 bases and J lost 0, with 8 bases in between. Here the CDR3 DNA reads TGTGCCAGTAGTATTTCTGCCATGAACACTGAAGCTTTCTTT. Translating it yields CASSISAMNTEAFF.

The rearrangement links TRBV7-9 to TRBJ1-3; D perhaps matches TRBD1 (5 bases). The V gene lost 4 bases and the J gene lost 0 bases, with 13 bases spanning the gap. CDR1 and CDR2 (germline): SEHNR, FQNEAQ (reference sequence). This CDR3 has 16 residues. The CDR3 here is CASSWWGTGSGNTIYF. CDR3 nucleotides: TGTGCCAGCAGCTGGTGGGGGACTGGCTCTGGAAACACCATATATTTT. Together with reference TRBV7-9 and TRBJ1-3, the CDR3 gives the full variable domain: DTGVSQNPRHKITKRGQNVTFRCDPISEHNRLYWYRQTLGQGPEFLTYFQNEAQLEKSRLLSDRFSAERPKGSFSTLEIQRTEQGDSAMYLCASSWWGTGSGNTIYFGEGSWLTVV.

The V and J genes are TRBV9 and TRBJ1-1; D perhaps matches TRBD1 (5 bases). Trimming removed 6 bases at V and 4 bases at J, with 13 bases between. The CDR3 has 13 amino acids. Germline V CDR1 and CDR2: SGDLS, YYNGEE. The CDR3 DNA reads TGTGCCAGCACTAGGGGAATACCCACTGAAGCTTTCTTT. This sequence encodes CASTRGIPTEAFF.

The count of this clone is one. The rearrangement joins TRBV10-3 to TRBJ2-5; TRBD1 might be the D (6 bases). V dropped 3 bases and J dropped 2 bases, with 16 bases sitting between them. The CDR3 has 16 residues. Germline V gives CDR1 ENHRY, CDR2 SYGVKD. The CDR3 reads CAISDRQGLEQETQYF. DNA of the CDR3: TGTGCCATCAGTGATAGGCAGGGGTTGGAACAAGAGACCCAGTACTTC.

This rearrangement joins TRBV7-8 to TRBJ1-5; D remains unclear. CDR1 SGHVS and CDR2 FQNEAQ come from the germline V gene. Deletions cut 8 bases from V and 3 bases from J, with 14 bases between. The CDR3 has 14 amino acids. CDR3 amino acids: CASSPGGFNQPQHF. Here the CDR3 DNA reads TGTGCCAGCTCTCCCGGTGGTTTCAATCAGCCCCAGCATTTT.

The genes are TRBV6-1 and TRBJ1-2; D is perhaps TRBD1 (5 bases). Germline V gives CDR1 MNHNS, CDR2 SASEGT. CDR3 length: 17 amino acids. V shed 3 bases and J shed 8 bases, with 25 bases lying between them. This chain's CDR3 is CASSDLTTGAQGGGYTF. The CDR3 nucleotides read TGTGCCAGCAGTGACCTTACTACCGGGGCCCAGGGAGGGGGCTACACCTTC.

This chain links TRBV5-1 with TRBJ2-1; D possibly corresponds to TRBD1 (6 bases). The CDR3 has 12 amino acids. V gave up 5 bases and J gave up 9 bases, with 12 bases separating them. Germline V CDR1 and CDR2: SGHRS, YFSETQ. CDR3 DNA sequence: TGCGCCAGCAGGATCAGGGGCGGTGAGCAGTTCTTC. Translation gives CASRIRGGEQFF.

The chain joins TRBV7-2 to TRBJ1-1; 7 positions agree with TRBD1. From germline, CDR1 is SGHTA and CDR2 FQGNSA. The CDR3 has 13 residues. The ends lost 1 base at V and 6 bases at J; junction bases unmatched: 2. CDR3 coding DNA: TGTGCCAGCAGCTTAGGGGGACAGCCTGAAGCTTTCTTT. Its protein is CASSLGGQPEAFF. The variable domain in full, completed from reference TRBV7-2 and TRBJ1-1, reads GAGVSQSPSNKVTEKGKDVELRCDPISGHTALYWYRQSLGQGLEFLIYFQGNSAPDKSGLPSDRFSAERTGGSVSTLTIQRTQQEDSAVYLCASSLGGQPEAFFGQGTRLTVV.

In DNA, the CDR3 is TGTGCCACCCGGGGGGGCGACTATCAGCCCCAGCATTTT. It translates to CATRGGDYQPQHF. The chain uses TRBV6-5 and TRBJ1-5; a possible D gene is TRBD1 (6 bases). This CDR3 region has 13 residues. The ends were cut back, 10 bases at V and 5 bases at J, with 15 bases in the middle. Germline CDR1 and CDR2: MNHEY and SVGAGI.

The chain has TRBV18 and TRBJ2-1; D may be TRBD1 or TRBD2 (6 bases each). The V and J ends lost 0 bases and 8 bases respectively, with 11 bases between them. Germline CDR1 reads KGHSH; CDR2 reads LQKENI. This CDR3 has 14 amino acids. CDR3 loop: CASSPPAGGHEQFF. CDR3 sequence (DNA): TGTGCCAGCTCACCACCGGCCGGGGGCCATGAGCAGTTCTTC.

This clone was recorded once. This chain links TRBV19 with TRBJ2-7; TRBD1 aligns across 9 bases. Germline V lookup: CDR1 LNHDA, CDR2 SQIVND (reference sequence). The ends lost 3 bases at V and 6 bases at J; junction bases unmatched: 6. This CDR3 spans 14 amino acids. The CDR3 region is CASSIGTGSGEQYF. The CDR3, as DNA: TGTGCCAGTAGTATTGGGACAGGGAGCGGCGAGCAGTACTTC.

This sequence joins TRBV7-6 and TRBJ2-3; possible D gene TRBD2, 5 bases. V lost 1 base and J 4 bases, leaving 18 bases between the germline ends. This CDR3 has 17 amino acids. Germline V gene data show CDR1 as SGHVS and CDR2 as FNYEAQ. CDR3 DNA: TGTGCCAGCAGCTTAGTACAGCGAGGGTTTGGTGCAGATACGCAGTATTTT. Translated, it gives CASSLVQRGFGADTQYF.

The rearrangement uses TRBV28 and TRBJ1-4; 7 nucleotides line up with TRBD1. The CDR3 covers 14 residues. From germline, CDR1 is MDHEN and CDR2 SYDVKM. The V segment lost 6 bases and the J segment 1 base; nucleotides outside the gene matches: 2. The CDR3 DNA sequence: TGTGCCAGCAGCCGACAGGGAACTAATGAAAAACTGTTTTTT. Amino acids: CASSRQGTNEKLFF.

The chain combines TRBV6-4 with TRBJ2-1, with TRBD1 as a possible D gene (5 bases). CDR1 is MRHNA and CDR2 is SNTAGT in the germline V gene. The CDR3 extends over 13 amino acids. Trimming removed 3 bases at V and 8 bases at J, with 11 bases between. CDR3 amino acids: CASSEGPVDEQFF. CDR3 nucleotide sequence: TGTGCCAGCAGTGAGGGGCCAGTGGATGAGCAGTTCTTC.

The chain has TRBV6-1 and TRBJ2-7, with D possibly being TRBD2 (5 bases). The CDR3 has 15 residues. Per germline, CDR1 MNHNS and CDR2 SASEGT. Trimming stripped 0 bases from V and 2 bases from J, with 11 bases between. CDR3 loop: CASSEAKGDPYEQYF. The CDR3 DNA follows: TGTGCCAGCAGTGAAGCAAAGGGAGACCCCTACGAGCAGTACTTC.

The gene calls are TRBV20-1 and TRBJ1-1; unclear D gene. The CDR3 spans 11 residues. CDR1 is DFQATT, CDR2 SNEGSKA, per germline (reference sequence). Trimming removed 6 bases from V and 10 bases from J, with 15 bases in between. CDR3 sequence: CSATDVPGAFF. As DNA, the CDR3 is TGCAGTGCAACGGACGTCCCGGGAGCTTTCTTT.